The source of this T cell receptor beta chain is a study of metastatic and nonmetastatic thyroid tumors (dated by TCRdb to the early 2020s). About the study as a whole: Repertoires from peripheral blood and from tumor or nodule tissue samples of malignant and benign thyroid patients were compared. General conclusions and limits of the study: In both blood and tumor samples, malignant tumors were reported to have significantly higher TCR beta diversity than benign nodules.

Receptor amplification or capture employed PCR. Data came from an Illumina HiSeq 4000. High-throughput sequencing was used to profile the TCR beta-chain CDR3 region of each patient. Per the original workflow: CDR3 differences across clinicopathological groups were used to build a classifier for discriminating distant-metastatic papillary thyroid cancer patients. To measure repertoire diversity the researchers used the Shannon index, while the Morisita-Horn index served to gauge how similar the tumor and blood repertoires were. The public reads were reprocessed in TCRdb via fastp at Q25 and MiXCR, keeping in-frame beta chains. TCRdb's processing, not the authors', yielded these V and J calls. The sample data list 53,000 or so clones, and 20% of these were observed just once. The ten largest clonotypes hold 4% to 5% of the sample. None of the patients had been given any treatment before thyroid surgery. Using T-cell receptor beta sequencing, the researchers looked back retrospectively at clinical samples from patients, gathered between the early 2010s and the late 2010s.

Taken from cysteine to phenylalanine, the CDR3 has 14 residues. Solely the CDR3 DNA is kept, with 42 bases framed from the first base. Reading the germline V gene gives CDR1 MRHNA and CDR2 SNTAGT. Remarks on this clone: The antigen it binds to is not known. Compared with germline, one end of the junction differs, possibly owing to a read error.

The sequence came from a female donor with papillary thyroid cancer or a benign thyroid nodule (not recorded which). Some clones in this sample may be carry-over from other donors' samples. The sample was blood. Rearrangement joined TRBV6-4 to TRBJ2-2; the D gene could be either TRBD1 or TRBD2, each agreeing at 6 bases. The DNA sequence is given as TGTGTCAGCAGTGAGGGGGGAGGCACCGGTGAGCTGTTTTTT. This sequence encodes CVSSEGGGTGELFF.